This T cell receptor beta chain derives from a study of shared clonotypes between healthy human individuals. Study context: Every donor yielded three CD4 naive, three CD4 memory, two CD8 naive and one CD8 memory plate.

Cells designated naive CD8 were CD45RO-negative and were positively selected for CCR7, with terminally differentiated effector memory CD45RA+ cells excluded. Assay execution proceeded at the deep level. Only in-frame clones appear in the TCRdb table, and some are missing; sequencing was by immunoSEQ multiplex PCR. The sample includes some 2.1 million clones, 80% to 95% of them seen just once. Study findings and constraints: Naive CD4 clonotypes were shared across a handful of donors at 5% to 6%.

As for this clone: What it recognizes is unknown. Other DNA sequences of this sample code for an identical CDR3.

The specimen sequenced was naive CD8+ T cells from PBMCs. This sequence originates from a man aged 18 to 30 in good health. Some clones in this sample may be carry-over from other donors' samples.

DNA of the CDR3: TGCAGCGTTGAGGATAGGGGAAGCACAGATACGCAGTATTTT. This encodes CSVEDRGSTDTQYF. V gene TRBV29-1 combines with J gene TRBJ2-3, with D perhaps matching TRBD1 (5 bases). Trimming pared 3 bases from V and 0 bases from J, leaving 10 bases between. The CDR3 contains 14 residues. The V gene's germline CDR1 is SQVTM and CDR2 ANQGSEA.